This T cell receptor (beta chain) came from a study of Graves' ophthalmopathy and Graves' hyperthyroidism. Study findings and constraints: Most clonotypes expanded in thyroid above 0.001 frequency were present in blood too.

Amplified material comprised TCR beta CDR3 regions derived from RNA transcripts. First-round RT-PCR used HTBI primers; second-round multiplex PCR followed. MiXCR was run by TCRdb on the multiplex PCR reads, yielding one entry per CDR3 protein. The table records some 520,000 distinct CDR3 sequences, roughly 14% of them present only once. J gave up 3 bases and V 7 bases, and 9 bases lay outside the gene matches. CDR1 MDHEN and CDR2 SYDVKM come from the germline V gene. CDR3 length equals 15 residues. This clonotype came up many times. What it recognizes is unknown. Where ophthalmopathy was present, donors had moderate-to-severe activity, CAS ≥3, NOSPECS ≥4 and duration under 3 months. Diagnosis was based on clinical symptoms, serum thyroxine, TRAb, thyroid ultrasound and orbital computed tomography. From fresh peripheral blood, around 11 ml in volume, the PBMCs were obtained.

The chain couples TRBV28 to TRBJ2-7, with TRBD2 matching 10 bases. The sample consisted of blood. This receptor was identified in a woman in her twenties or thirties with Graves' ophthalmopathy. The CDR3 here is CASIQGGLADYEQYF. In nucleotides, the CDR3 is TGTGCCAGCATCCAAGGAGGACTAGCGGACTACGAGCAGTACTTC.